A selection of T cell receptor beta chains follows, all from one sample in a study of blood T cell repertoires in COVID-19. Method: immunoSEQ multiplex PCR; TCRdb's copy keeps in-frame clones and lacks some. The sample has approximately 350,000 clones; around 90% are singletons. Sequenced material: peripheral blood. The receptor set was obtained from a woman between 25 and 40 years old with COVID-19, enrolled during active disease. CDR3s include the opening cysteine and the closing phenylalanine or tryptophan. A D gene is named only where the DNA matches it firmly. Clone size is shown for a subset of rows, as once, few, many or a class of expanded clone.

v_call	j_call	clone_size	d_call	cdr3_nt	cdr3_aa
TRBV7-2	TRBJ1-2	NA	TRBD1	TGTGCCAGCAGCTTAGCGCCAGGGGGCAATAACTATGGCTACACCTTC	CASSLAPGGNNYGYTF
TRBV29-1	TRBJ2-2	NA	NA	TGCAGCGTTCTCCTCCGTAGGGAGCTGTTTTTT	CSVLLRRELFF
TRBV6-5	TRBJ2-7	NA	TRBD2	TGTGCCAGCAGTTACTCAGGGACTAGGAGAGACGAGCAGTACTTC	CASSYSGTRRDEQYF
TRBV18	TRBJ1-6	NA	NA	TGTGCCAGCTCACGGGGGCAGGACTCACCCCTCCACTTT	CASSRGQDSPLHF
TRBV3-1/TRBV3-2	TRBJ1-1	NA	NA	TGTGCCAGCAGCCGCCGACAAGAGAACACTGAAGCTTTCTTT	CASSRRQENTEAFF
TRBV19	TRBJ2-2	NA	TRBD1	TGTGCCAGTACCTTACAGGGGGCGGACACCGGGGAGCTGTTTTTT	CASTLQGADTGELFF
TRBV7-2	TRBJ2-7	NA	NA	TGTGCCAGCAGCTTAGACTACCCCTACGAGCAGTACTTC	CASSLDYPYEQYF
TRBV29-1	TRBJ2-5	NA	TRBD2	TGCAGCGCTGAAGACGGGACTAGCGGGCAAGAGACCCAGTACTTC	CSAEDGTSGQETQYF
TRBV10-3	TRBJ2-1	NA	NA	TGTGCCATTCGGGGAAATACTCACAATGAGCAGTTCTTC	CAIRGNTHNEQFF
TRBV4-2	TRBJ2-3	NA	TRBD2	TGTGCCAGCAGCCAAGAAATCACTAGCGGGGTAGATACGCAGTATTTT	CASSQEITSGVDTQYF
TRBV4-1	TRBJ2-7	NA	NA	TGCGCCAGCAGCAACCGTCTTGGCAGGGTCCCAACCTACGAGCAGTACTTC	CASSNRLGRVPTYEQYF
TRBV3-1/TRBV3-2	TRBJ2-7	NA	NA	TGTGCCAGCAGCCGCACCACCGGGACAAAGGCCTACGAGCAGTACTTC	CASSRTTGTKAYEQYF
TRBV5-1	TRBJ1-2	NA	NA	TGCGCCAGCAGCTTGTCGACACTGGGTCGAGACTATGGCTACACCTTC	CASSLSTLGRDYGYTF
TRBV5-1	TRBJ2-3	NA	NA	TGCGCCAGCAGCTCCGGAGACCGAAGCACAGATACGCAGTATTTT	CASSSGDRSTDTQYF
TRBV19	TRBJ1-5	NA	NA	TGTGCCAGTAGTATAGTGGGGGGAACGGCGCCCCAGCATTTT	CASSIVGGTAPQHF
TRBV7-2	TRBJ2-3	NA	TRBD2	TGTGCCAGCAGCTTCGGGGCGGGAGGGCCATTGGGTACGCAGTATTTT	CASSFGAGGPLGTQYF
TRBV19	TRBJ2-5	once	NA	TGTGCCAGTAGTCTCAGGGCTTCGGGAGAGACTCAGTACTTC	CASSLRASGETQYF
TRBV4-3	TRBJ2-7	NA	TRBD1	TGCGCCAGCAGCCAAACCGGGACAGGGATTGACGAGCAGTACTTC	CASSQTGTGIDEQYF